Listed below are T cell receptor beta chains from one sample, sequenced in a study of T-cell reconstitution after alpha-beta-depleted transplantation in children. MiXCR, applied by TCRdb to the PCR reads, yields one record per CDR3 protein. The sample records around 420,000 distinct CDR3 sequences, 15% to 20% being singletons. The sequences come from PBMCs, mostly from graft donor cells, collected 360 days after TCRalphabeta/CD19-depleted stem cell transplant. The receptors stem from a boy under two years old who had a stem cell transplant for Wiskott-Aldrich syndrome, so the T cells may come from the graft donor. The CDR3 runs from the conserved cysteine through the conserved F or W. Each record gives: D gene, V gene, clone size, J gene, CDR3 DNA, CDR3 protein. The D gene is left open where the match is weak. Expanded clones are given a class, and other clones once, few, many or no size at all.

D gene: TRBD2
V gene: TRBV27
clone size: .
J gene: TRBJ2-1
CDR3 DNA: TGTGCCAGCAGCCTTACTAGCGGGGGGGCCCTACGGAATGAGCAGTTCTTC
CDR3 protein: CASSLTSGGALRNEQFF

D gene: .
V gene: TRBV12-3/TRBV12-4
clone size: once
J gene: TRBJ2-6
CDR3 DNA: TGTGCCAGCAGAACTGCGAGGGGGATAGTATCTGGGGCCATCGTCCTGACTTTC
CDR3 protein: CASRTARGIVSGAIVLTF

D gene: TRBD2
V gene: TRBV7-9
clone size: few
J gene: TRBJ2-4
CDR3 DNA: TGTGCCAGCAGCTTAGACGGGAGGGCAAACATTCAGTACTTC
CDR3 protein: CASSLDGRANIQYF

D gene: .
V gene: TRBV10-3
clone size: few
J gene: TRBJ2-6
CDR3 DNA: TGTGCCATCAATAATGCGGACAGATCCTCTGGGGCCAACGTCCTGACTTTC
CDR3 protein: CAINNADRSSGANVLTF

D gene: .
V gene: TRBV5-1
clone size: many
J gene: TRBJ2-3
CDR3 DNA: TGTGCCAGCAGTTTAACCGGTAGCACAGATACGCAGTATTTT
CDR3 protein: CASSLTGSTDTQYF

D gene: TRBD2
V gene: TRBV3-1
clone size: many
J gene: TRBJ2-2
CDR3 DNA: TGTGCCAGCAGCCAAGATCCTGTACTAGCGCCCGGGGAGCTGTTTTTT
CDR3 protein: CASSQDPVLAPGELFF

D gene: .
V gene: TRBV6-5
clone size: few
J gene: TRBJ1-1
CDR3 DNA: TGTGCCAGCACTTCCCACAGGGACACTGAAGCTTTCTTT
CDR3 protein: CASTSHRDTEAFF

D gene: .
V gene: TRBV30
clone size: .
J gene: TRBJ1-4
CDR3 DNA: TGTGCCTGGAGTAGGGACGGAAAACTGTTTTTT
CDR3 protein: CAWSRDGKLFF

D gene: .
V gene: TRBV3-1
clone size: .
J gene: TRBJ2-5
CDR3 DNA: TGTGCCAGCAGCCTTACCCCCCAATGGTACCAAGAGACCCAGTACTTC
CDR3 protein: CASSLTPQWYQETQYF

D gene: .
V gene: TRBV5-1
clone size: .
J gene: TRBJ2-1
CDR3 DNA: TGCGCCAGCAGCTTGGTGTCAGGGGCTTTAAATGAGCAGTTCTTC
CDR3 protein: CASSLVSGALNEQFF

D gene: .
V gene: TRBV12-3/TRBV12-4
clone size: .
J gene: TRBJ2-1
CDR3 DNA: TGTGCCAGCTCATTTGGCCCGAAAAGGCCCAATGAGCAGTTCTTC
CDR3 protein: CASSFGPKRPNEQFF

D gene: .
V gene: TRBV5-1
clone size: .
J gene: TRBJ2-1
CDR3 DNA: TGCGCCACCGAGCCCGGGGGCCTGAGCTCCTACAATGAGCAGTTCTTC
CDR3 protein: CATEPGGLSSYNEQFF

D gene: .
V gene: TRBV30
clone size: few
J gene: TRBJ2-1
CDR3 DNA: TGTGCCTGGAGTGTAGTCCAGGGGTACAATGAGCAGTTCTTC
CDR3 protein: CAWSVVQGYNEQFF

D gene: .
V gene: TRBV7-2
clone size: .
J gene: TRBJ2-7
CDR3 DNA: TGTGCCAGCAGCTTAGTGAGCGCGGGGGAGCAGTACTTC
CDR3 protein: CASSLVSAGEQYF

D gene: TRBD1
V gene: TRBV10-3
clone size: .
J gene: TRBJ1-2
CDR3 DNA: TGTGCCATCAGCCCGGACAGGAACTATGGCTACACCTTC
CDR3 protein: CAISPDRNYGYTF

D gene: TRBD1
V gene: TRBV5-1
clone size: .
J gene: TRBJ2-7
CDR3 DNA: TGCGCCAGCAGCTTGGAGCCTCCGGACAGGGGAGGGGAGCAGTACTTC
CDR3 protein: CASSLEPPDRGGEQYF

D gene: TRBD1
V gene: TRBV12-3/TRBV12-4
clone size: few
J gene: TRBJ2-5
CDR3 DNA: TGTGCCAGCAGTAGGACAGGGGGAGGGAAGACCCAGTACTTC
CDR3 protein: CASSRTGGGKTQYF

D gene: TRBD1
V gene: TRBV5-1
clone size: few
J gene: TRBJ1-1
CDR3 DNA: TGCGCCAGCAGCGTGCACAGGGGGGTGAACACTGAAGCTTTCTTT
CDR3 protein: CASSVHRGVNTEAFF

D gene: .
V gene: TRBV20-1
clone size: many
J gene: TRBJ2-4
CDR3 DNA: TGCAGTGCTCAGGAAGGGGCCGGCAAAAACATTCAGTACTTC
CDR3 protein: CSAQEGAGKNIQYF

D gene: .
V gene: TRBV5-5
clone size: .
J gene: TRBJ2-1
CDR3 DNA: TGTGCCAGCCGAAAACCGGGACTCGAGTTCTTC
CDR3 protein: CASRKPGLEFF

D gene: .
V gene: TRBV7-8
clone size: few
J gene: TRBJ2-5
CDR3 DNA: TGTGCCAGCAGCCGCGTGGGGGGGCGGGAGACCCAGTACTTC
CDR3 protein: CASSRVGGRETQYF

D gene: .
V gene: TRBV4-3
clone size: .
J gene: TRBJ2-6
CDR3 DNA: TGCGCCAGCAGCCTAGATACGCGTGGGGCCAACGTCCTGACTTTC
CDR3 protein: CASSLDTRGANVLTF

D gene: TRBD1
V gene: TRBV25-1
clone size: .
J gene: TRBJ1-2
CDR3 DNA: TGTGCCAGCAGTGACCCCTCCCAGGGGGACTATGGCTACACCTTC
CDR3 protein: CASSDPSQGDYGYTF

D gene: .
V gene: TRBV10-2
clone size: .
J gene: TRBJ2-7
CDR3 DNA: TGCGCCAGCAATCCCCGGGACCACCCCTACGAGCAGTACTTC
CDR3 protein: CASNPRDHPYEQYF

D gene: .
V gene: TRBV7-2
clone size: few
J gene: TRBJ1-3
CDR3 DNA: TGTGCCAGCAGCTCGGAGATCCACTCTGGAAACACCATATATTTT
CDR3 protein: CASSSEIHSGNTIYF

D gene: .
V gene: TRBV4-2
clone size: .
J gene: TRBJ2-7
CDR3 DNA: TGTGCCAGCAGCCAAGATTGGCCCACAGCGTCCTACGAGCAGTACTTC
CDR3 protein: CASSQDWPTASYEQYF